This TCR beta chain was sequenced for a study of blood T cell repertoires in COVID-19. Turning to the study itself: The United States, Italy and Spain provided the acute and convalescent COVID-19 samples. The analysed material was cDNA or gDNA that came from T cells, B-cell-depleted T cells, or PBMCs.

Original processing methods: Estimation of nucleated cell counts was performed using reference gene primer amplification. Profiled with immunoSEQ multiplex PCR; TCRdb holds only in-frame clones, not every one. That table furnishes V, J and clone size, whereas the DNA furnished D and trimming. Of hundreds of thousands of clones listed, 88% are singletons. Recruits, aged about 18 to 100 years, lived in 24 US areas. This TCR was sampled from a woman in her twenties or thirties who had recovered from COVID-19. The sequencing input was PBMCs or T cells enriched from blood (not recorded which).

The CDR3 spells CASSPRARDGYTF. CDR3 nucleotide sequence: TGTGCCAGTAGTCCTAGGGCCAGGGATGGCTACACCTTC. V and J are TRBV19 and TRBJ1-2, with D maybe TRBD1 (5 bases). The germline V gene has CDR1 LNHDA and CDR2 SQIVND (reference sequence). Trimming left V 5 bases short and J 6 bases short, with 13 bases between. The CDR3 totals 13 residues.